What follows are 18 T cell receptor beta chains derived from one specimen sequenced in a study of PD-L1 blockade in urothelial cancer. Assay: immunoSEQ multiplex PCR; the TCRdb copy retains only in-frame clones and omits some. The sample yields about 40,000 clones, around four fifths seen once. Documented time point: peripheral blood 6 weeks after treatment start. Sequenced material: PBMCs, taken around atezolizumab (anti-PD-L1) treatment. These receptors were collected from a man aged 35 to 55 with urothelial cancer.

This chain uses TRBV19 with TRBJ1-2, with D perhaps matching TRBD1 (5 bases). The CDR3 totals 14 residues. The V gene lost 6 bases and the J gene lost 2 bases, with 13 bases spanning the gap. Germline V gene data show CDR1 as LNHDA and CDR2 as SQIVND (reference sequence). The DNA of the CDR3 is TGTGCCAGTAGATCAGGGACTCAGAACTATGGCTACACCTTC. It translates to CASRSGTQNYGYTF. Based on the CDR3 plus reference TRBV19 and TRBJ1-2, the full variable domain is DGGITQSPKYLFRKEGQNVTLSCEQNLNHDAMYWYRQDPGQGLRLIYYSQIVNDFQKGDIAEGYSVSREKKESFPLTVTSAQKNPTAFYLCASRSGTQNYGYTFGSGTRLTVV.

The chain combines TRBV20-1 with TRBJ2-1; no clear D gene. In germline, CDR1 is DFQATT, CDR2 SNEGSKA (reference sequence). CDR3 length: 11 residues. Trimming pared 8 bases from V and 7 bases from J, leaving 12 bases between. DNA for the CDR3: TGCAGTTCACCCTCTAGGAATGAGCAGTTCTTC. This gives the protein CSSPSRNEQFF.

V and J are TRBV29-1 and TRBJ2-7; 8 bases map to TRBD1. There are 12 residues in the CDR3. The V gene end was trimmed by 3 bases and the J gene end by 5 bases; junction bases not matched to a gene: 3. Per germline, CDR1 SQVTM and CDR2 ANQGSEA. CDR3 coding DNA: TGCAGCGTTGACAGGGGGCAGAACGAGCAGTACTTC. Translation gives CSVDRGQNEQYF.

The chain couples TRBV5-4 to TRBJ2-7, with 9 bases matching TRBD1. Germline V gene lookup returns CDR1 SGHNT and CDR2 YYREEE (reference sequence). With V trimmed by 4 bases and J by 5 bases, 7 bases remained unmatched. This CDR3 is built from 14 residues. The CDR3, as DNA: TGTGCCAGCAGCCACAGGGGGCAGGGAAACGAGCAGTACTTC. This codes for CASSHRGQGNEQYF.

V usage is TRBV6-5 and J usage is TRBJ1-4; D remains ambiguous. Per the germline V gene, CDR1 is MNHEY and CDR2 is SVGAGI. Trimming shortened V by 5 bases and J by 7 bases, and 14 bases separated the two germline ends. CDR3 length equals 14 residues. The CDR3 nucleotides read TGTGCCAGCAGTGCCCCGAACCAGGCTGAAAAACTGTTTTTT. Translated, it gives CASSAPNQAEKLFF.

The genes are TRBV7-9 and TRBJ2-7; the D gene is possibly TRBD1 (6 bases). The CDR3 has 17 amino acids. Germline V gene data show CDR1 as SEHNR and CDR2 as FQNEAQ (reference sequence). Trimming took off 8 bases at V and 0 bases at J, with 23 bases between the two ends. This chain's CDR3 is CASASVPGTKNSYEQYF. The CDR3 coding sequence is TGTGCCAGCGCATCGGTCCCCGGGACAAAAAACTCCTACGAGCAGTACTTC.

V is TRBV4-3 and J is TRBJ2-7; TRBD1 matches at 9 bases. The CDR3 consists of 14 residues. V gave up 1 base and J gave up 3 bases; unmatched junction bases: 1. CDR1 is LGHNA and CDR2 is YSLEER in the germline V gene. The CDR3 protein is CASSQGDRDYEQYF. CDR3 coding DNA: TGCGCCAGCAGCCAAGGGGACAGGGACTACGAGCAGTACTTC.

The chain couples TRBV4-2 to TRBJ1-1, with 10 bases that match TRBD1. J gave up 10 bases and V 6 bases, and 8 bases lay outside the gene matches. Germline V gene data show CDR1 as LGHNA and CDR2 as YNFKEQ. CDR3 length: 13 residues. The CDR3 loop reads CASRPGQGRSAFF. CDR3 coding DNA: TGTGCCAGCAGGCCGGGACAGGGGCGTTCAGCTTTCTTT.

The V gene is TRBV11-2, the J gene TRBJ2-7; 7 bases are shared with TRBD1. Germline lookup yields CDR1 SGHAT and CDR2 FQNNGV. This CDR3 is 16 amino acids long. Germline trimming cut 1 base from V and 1 base from J; bases unmatched to any gene: 7. The chain's CDR3 is CASSLGQTGLSYEQYF. In nucleotides, the CDR3 is TGTGCCAGCAGCTTAGGACAGACAGGGCTTTCCTACGAGCAGTACTTC.

The gene calls are TRBV29-1 and TRBJ2-2, with 9 positions matching TRBD2. This CDR3 comprises 15 residues. The V gene end was trimmed by 3 bases and the J gene end by 4 bases; junction bases not matched to a gene: 6. CDR1 and CDR2 (germline): SQVTM, ANQGSEA. CDR3 nucleotide sequence: TGCAGCGTTGAGTCTAGCGGGACACTCACCGGGGAGCTGTTTTTT. Residues: CSVESSGTLTGELFF.

This rearrangement joins TRBV11-2 to TRBJ1-1; D perhaps matches TRBD1 (6 bases). The CDR3 loop spans 12 amino acids. The germline gives CDR1 SGHAT, CDR2 FQNNGV. V was trimmed by 1 base and J by 11 bases, leaving 11 bases between them. CDR3 residues: CASSLVGGGAFF. The CDR3 region has the DNA TGTGCCAGCAGCTTAGTGGGAGGGGGGGCTTTCTTT. The variable domain in full, completed from reference TRBV11-2 and TRBJ1-1, reads EAGVAQSPRYKIIEKRQSVAFWCNPISGHATLYWYQQILGQGPKLLIQFQNNGVVDDSQLPKDRFSAERLKGVDSTLKIQPAKLEDSAVYLCASSLVGGGAFFGQGTRLTVV.

This clone was counted a few times. V is TRBV18 and J is TRBJ2-5, with 11 bases lining up with TRBD2. V was pared by 2 bases and J by 2 bases, with 1 base of the junction left unmatched. Germline-derived CDR1 and CDR2 are KGHSH and LQKENI. This CDR3 is built from 15 residues. CDR3 nucleotides: TGTGCCAGCTCACCAACTAGCGGGAGACAAGAGACCCAGTACTTC. This translates into CASSPTSGRQETQYF.

The chain recombines TRBV9 with TRBJ1-5, with TRBD1 matching over 9 bases. CDR1 SGDLS and CDR2 YYNGEE come from the germline V gene. CDR3 size: 14 residues. J lost 5 bases, V lost 0 bases, and 0 bases had no gene match. CDR3 sequence reads: CASSVGDRDQPQHF. The CDR3 DNA reads TGTGCCAGCAGCGTAGGGGACAGGGATCAGCCCCAGCATTTT.

The V and J genes are TRBV11-2 and TRBJ2-7; D is perhaps TRBD1 (6 bases). Germline V gene sequence: CDR1 SGHAT, CDR2 FQNNGV. This CDR3 has 14 residues. The V end was cut by 5 bases, the J end by 5 bases, with 16 bases between. The CDR3 region is CASSLYTGSDEQYF. DNA of the CDR3: TGTGCCAGCAGCCTTTACACAGGGTCAGACGAGCAGTACTTC.

This chain joins TRBV5-5 and TRBJ2-5; D perhaps matches TRBD2 (6 bases). The CDR3 consists of 14 residues. V lost 0 bases and J 4 bases, leaving 10 bases between the germline ends. Germline V CDR1 and CDR2: SGHKS, YYEKEE (reference sequence). The chain's CDR3 is CASSLGYGGETQYF. The CDR3 DNA sequence: TGTGCCAGCAGCTTGGGGTACGGGGGAGAGACCCAGTACTTC.

The rearrangement joins TRBV18 to TRBJ1-2, with 7 bases lining up with TRBD1. Germline V gene data show CDR1 as KGHSH and CDR2 as LQKENI. Trimming cost V 5 bases and J 4 bases; bases outside gene matches: 7. The CDR3 runs to 14 residues. This CDR3 is CASSSDRLVYGYTF. The DNA of the CDR3 is TGTGCCAGCTCATCGGACAGGCTTGTCTATGGCTACACCTTC.

This clone was observed a few times. J is TRBJ2-6 and V is TRBV30, with TRBD1 matching over 9 bases. CDR1 and CDR2 (germline): GTSNPN, SVGIG (reference sequence). Unmatched junction bases numbered 10, after V lost 5 bases and J lost 2 bases. The CDR3 sequence is 17 residues long. CDR3 DNA: TGTGCCTGGTCCCGGGACAGGGCCTCCACTGGGGCCAACGTCCTGACTTTC. Its protein is CAWSRDRASTGANVLTF.

V usage is TRBV10-2 and J usage is TRBJ1-1; 7 bases are shared with TRBD1. Looked up from germline, CDR1 is WSHSY and CDR2 is SAAADI. V shed 7 bases, J shed 0 bases, and the junction held 5 bases outside the gene matches. The CDR3 runs to 14 residues. The CDR3 reads CASTRDRMNTEAFF. The CDR3, as DNA: TGCGCCAGCACGCGGGACAGAATGAACACTGAAGCTTTCTTT.